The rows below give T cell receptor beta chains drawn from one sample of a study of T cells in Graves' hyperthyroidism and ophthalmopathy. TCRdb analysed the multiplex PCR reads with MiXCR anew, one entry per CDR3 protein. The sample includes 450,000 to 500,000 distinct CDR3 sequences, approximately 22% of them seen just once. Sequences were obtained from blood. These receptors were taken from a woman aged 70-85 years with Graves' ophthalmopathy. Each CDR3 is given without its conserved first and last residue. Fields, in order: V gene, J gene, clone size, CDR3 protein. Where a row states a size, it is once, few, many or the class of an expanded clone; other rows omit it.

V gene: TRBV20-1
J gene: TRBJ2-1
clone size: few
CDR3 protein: SATRDRGNEQF

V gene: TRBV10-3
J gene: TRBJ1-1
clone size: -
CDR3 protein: AITKDRINTEAF

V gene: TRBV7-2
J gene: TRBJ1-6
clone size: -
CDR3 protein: ASSFSTGADNSPLH

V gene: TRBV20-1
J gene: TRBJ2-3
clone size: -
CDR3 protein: SAKLAGASTDTQY

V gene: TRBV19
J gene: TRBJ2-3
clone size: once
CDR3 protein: ASSHEGITDTQY

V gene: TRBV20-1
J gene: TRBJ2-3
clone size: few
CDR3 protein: SASSGTGSQTDTQY

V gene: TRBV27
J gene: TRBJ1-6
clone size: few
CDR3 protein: ASSGGQGFSYNSPLH

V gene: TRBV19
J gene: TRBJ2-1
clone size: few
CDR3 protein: ASSIAGELDEQF

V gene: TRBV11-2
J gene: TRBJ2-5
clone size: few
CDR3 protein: ASSFTPDQY

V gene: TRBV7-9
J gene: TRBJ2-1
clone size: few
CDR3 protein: ASSLPPSGSGHNEQF

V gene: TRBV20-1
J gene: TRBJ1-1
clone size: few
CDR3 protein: SAVGVNTEAF

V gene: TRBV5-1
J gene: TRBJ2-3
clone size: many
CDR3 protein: ASSSVKGSTDTQY

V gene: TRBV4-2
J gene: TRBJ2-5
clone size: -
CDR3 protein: ASSQGPDRETQY

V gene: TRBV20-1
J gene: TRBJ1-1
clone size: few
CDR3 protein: SGRPDLNTEAF

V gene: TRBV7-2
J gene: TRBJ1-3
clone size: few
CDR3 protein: ASSADSSGNTIY

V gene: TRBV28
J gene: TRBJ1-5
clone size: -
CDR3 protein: ASSLLQPNNQPQH

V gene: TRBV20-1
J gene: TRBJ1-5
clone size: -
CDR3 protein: SARIHSGQPQH

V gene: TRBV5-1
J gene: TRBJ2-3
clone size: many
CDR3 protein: ASSGGTADTQY

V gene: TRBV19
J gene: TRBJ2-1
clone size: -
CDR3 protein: ASRTLAGAYNEQF

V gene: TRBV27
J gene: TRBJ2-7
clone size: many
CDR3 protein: ASRRLAVSSYEQY

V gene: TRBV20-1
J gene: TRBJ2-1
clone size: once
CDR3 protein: SATRQGVNEQF

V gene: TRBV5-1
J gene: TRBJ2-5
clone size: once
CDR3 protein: ARSSTGGQETQY

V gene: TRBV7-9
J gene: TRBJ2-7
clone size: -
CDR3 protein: ASSGPGTTKQY

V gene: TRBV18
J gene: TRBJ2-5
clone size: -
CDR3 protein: ASSPMGETQY

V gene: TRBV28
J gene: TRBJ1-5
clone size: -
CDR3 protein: ASSLGTVGQPQH

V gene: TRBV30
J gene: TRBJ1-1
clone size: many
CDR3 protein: AWNRGFLNTEAF

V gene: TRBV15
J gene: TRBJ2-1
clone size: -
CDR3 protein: ATSTVPGLGVEQF

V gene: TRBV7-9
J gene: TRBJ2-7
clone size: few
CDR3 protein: ASSPQGVTTYEQY

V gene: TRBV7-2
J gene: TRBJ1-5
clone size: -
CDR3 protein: ASSLAPGTATHSNQPQH

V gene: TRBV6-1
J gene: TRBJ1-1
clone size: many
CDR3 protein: ASRALRDTEAF

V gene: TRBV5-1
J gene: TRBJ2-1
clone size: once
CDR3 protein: ASSTKRDTVNEQF

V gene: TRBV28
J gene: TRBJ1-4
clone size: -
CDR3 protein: ASSSFTGYNEKLF

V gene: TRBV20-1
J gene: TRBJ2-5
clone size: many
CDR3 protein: SARDGWGGETQY

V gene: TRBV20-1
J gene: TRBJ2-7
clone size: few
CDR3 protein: SARDGHSSYEQY

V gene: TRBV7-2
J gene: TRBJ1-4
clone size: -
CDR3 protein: ASSLGDLATNEKLF

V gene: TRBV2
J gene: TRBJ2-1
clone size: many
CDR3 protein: ASSARLANEQF

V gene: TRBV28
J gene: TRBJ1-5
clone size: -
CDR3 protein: ASRDPQGHSGNQPQH

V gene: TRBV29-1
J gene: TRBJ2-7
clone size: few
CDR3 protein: SVADPPGEQY

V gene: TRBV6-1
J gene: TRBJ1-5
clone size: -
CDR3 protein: ASSMDSYSNQPQH

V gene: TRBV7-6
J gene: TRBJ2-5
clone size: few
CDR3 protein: ASSLTGASQETQY

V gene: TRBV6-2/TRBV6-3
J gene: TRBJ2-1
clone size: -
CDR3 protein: ASETGGTEQF

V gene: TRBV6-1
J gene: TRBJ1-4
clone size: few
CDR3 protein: AVGRRGEKLF

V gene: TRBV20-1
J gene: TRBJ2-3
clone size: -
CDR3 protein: SARDSQGADTQY

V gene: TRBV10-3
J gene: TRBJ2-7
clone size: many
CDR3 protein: AISDRPREEQY

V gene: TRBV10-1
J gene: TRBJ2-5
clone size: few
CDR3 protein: ASSESRGLAGETQY

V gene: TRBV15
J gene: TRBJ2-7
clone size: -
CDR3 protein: ATSREGTGAYEQY

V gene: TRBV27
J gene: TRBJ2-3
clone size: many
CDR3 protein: ASSSRLAGATDTQY

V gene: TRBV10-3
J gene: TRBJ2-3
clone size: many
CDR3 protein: AISDRGRSTDTQY

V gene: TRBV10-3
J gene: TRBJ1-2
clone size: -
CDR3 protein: AISDYRDANYGYT